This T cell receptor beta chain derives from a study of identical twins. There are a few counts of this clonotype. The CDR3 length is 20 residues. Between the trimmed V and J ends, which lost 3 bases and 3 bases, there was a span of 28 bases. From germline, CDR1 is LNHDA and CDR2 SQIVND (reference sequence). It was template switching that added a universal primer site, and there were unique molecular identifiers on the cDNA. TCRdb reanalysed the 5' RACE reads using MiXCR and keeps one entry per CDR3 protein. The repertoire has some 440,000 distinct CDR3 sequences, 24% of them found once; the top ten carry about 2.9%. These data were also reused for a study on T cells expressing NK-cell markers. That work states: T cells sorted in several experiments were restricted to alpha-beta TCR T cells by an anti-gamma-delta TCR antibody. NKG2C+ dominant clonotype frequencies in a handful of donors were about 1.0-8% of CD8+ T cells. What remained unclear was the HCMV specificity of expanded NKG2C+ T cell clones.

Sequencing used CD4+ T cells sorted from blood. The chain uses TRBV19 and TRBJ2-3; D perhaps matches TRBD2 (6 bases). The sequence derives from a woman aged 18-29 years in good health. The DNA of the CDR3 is TGTGCCAGTAGTATGAGACCAGGCATTGGGCGTGGAGGGAAGACAGATACGCAGTATTTT. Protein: CASSMRPGIGRGGKTDTQYF.